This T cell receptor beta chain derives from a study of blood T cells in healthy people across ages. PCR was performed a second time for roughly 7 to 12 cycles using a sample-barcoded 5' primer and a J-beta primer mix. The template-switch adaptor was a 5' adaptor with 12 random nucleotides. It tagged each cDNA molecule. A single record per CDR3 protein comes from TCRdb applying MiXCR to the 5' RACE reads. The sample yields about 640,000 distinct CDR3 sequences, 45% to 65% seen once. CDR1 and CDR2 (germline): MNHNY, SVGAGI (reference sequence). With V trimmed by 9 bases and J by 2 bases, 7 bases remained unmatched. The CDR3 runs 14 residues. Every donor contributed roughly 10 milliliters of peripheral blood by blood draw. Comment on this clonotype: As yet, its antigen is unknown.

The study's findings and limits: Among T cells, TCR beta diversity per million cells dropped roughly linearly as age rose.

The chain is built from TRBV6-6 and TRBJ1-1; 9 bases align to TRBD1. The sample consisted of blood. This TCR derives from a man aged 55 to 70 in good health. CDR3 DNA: TGTGCCAGTACGGACAGGGGCCCAAACACTGAAGCTTTCTTT. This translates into CASTDRGPNTEAFF.